These 25 T cell receptor beta chains came from one sample sequenced in a study of STAT5B mutations in CD4+ large granular lymphocyte leukemia. Sequenced by immunoSEQ multiplex PCR; TCRdb stores in-frame clones only, minus some. The table shows more than 45,000 clones, with about 70% occurring only once. Input material: CD4+ T cells from blood buffy coats. Receptors originate from a human donor in good health.

This clone turned up a few times. The chain has TRBV5-6 and TRBJ2-5; D not certain. The CDR3 covers 11 residues. Between the trimmed V and J ends, which lost 4 bases and 5 bases, there was a span of 6 bases. CDR1 and CDR2 from the germline V gene are SGHDT and YYEEEE. The CDR3 bases are TGTGCCAGCAGCCGAAGGGAGACCCAGTACTTC. This sequence encodes CASSRRETQYF.

This rearrangement joins TRBV5-1 to TRBJ1-1; D not resolved. CDR1 and CDR2 (germline): SGHRS, YFSETQ. The germline V and J ends were trimmed by 0 bases and 1 base, with 7 bases remaining between them. The CDR3 has 14 residues. The CDR3 reads CASSLGAENTEAFF. CDR3 DNA: TGCGCCAGCAGCTTGGGGGCTGAGAACACTGAAGCTTTCTTT.

This chain links TRBV5-4 with TRBJ1-4; D is unclear. This CDR3 spans 15 amino acids. With 4 bases removed from V and 8 bases from J, the gap between germline ends came to 18 bases. Germline-derived CDR1 and CDR2 are SGHNT and YYREEE (reference sequence). CDR3 region: CASSRQMAGREKLFF. DNA for the CDR3: TGTGCCAGCAGCCGCCAGATGGCCGGTCGCGAAAAACTGTTTTTT.

This chain connects TRBV10-1 to TRBJ2-6, with 9 bases that match TRBD1. Looked up from germline, CDR1 is WNHNN and CDR2 is SYGVQD (reference sequence). The CDR3 sequence is 16 residues long. The J segment lost 3 bases and the V segment lost 7 bases, leaving 7 bases of the junction unmatched. The CDR3 nucleotides are TGCGCCAGCAACACCACAGGGGGCTATGGGGCCAACGTCCTGACTTTC. Protein product: CASNTTGGYGANVLTF.

This clone was detected once. This chain joins TRBV29-1 and TRBJ2-6; tentatively, D is TRBD1 or TRBD2 (5 bases each). Trimming pared 7 bases from V and 0 bases from J, leaving 16 bases between. The CDR3 has 16 residues. Germline lookup yields CDR1 SQVTM and CDR2 ANQGSEA. The CDR3 bases are TGCAGCGAGCCGGGACGGAGAACCTCTGGGGCCAACGTCCTGACTTTC. Translation gives CSEPGRRTSGANVLTF.

This chain connects TRBV2 to TRBJ2-7, with D tentatively TRBD2 (6 bases). The CDR3 sequence is 15 residues long. V lost 2 bases to trimming and J lost 0 bases, with 11 bases between them. In germline, CDR1 is SNHLY, CDR2 FYNNEI. DNA for the CDR3: TGTGCCAGCAGTGAAAGGGACTCAAACTCCTACGAGCAGTACTTC. Amino acid sequence: CASSERDSNSYEQYF.

This rearrangement joins TRBV6-5 to TRBJ1-1; 7 bases line up with TRBD1. The germline CDR1 and CDR2 sequences are MNHEY and SVGAGI. The CDR3 has 15 amino acids. Trimming took 5 bases from V and 4 from J; bases not matched to a gene: 10. The CDR3 region is CASSLLSYRGTEAFF. In nucleotides, the CDR3 is TGTGCCAGCAGTCTGCTTTCGTACAGGGGCACTGAAGCTTTCTTT.

CDR3 DNA sequence: TGTGCCAGTAGTTACGTCGGGTGGGGACAGGGCGAAGGTAGCACAGATACGCAGTATTTT. Residues: CASSYVGWGQGEGSTDTQYF. The chain has TRBV19 and TRBJ2-3; 9 nucleotides line up with TRBD1. The CDR3 extends over 20 amino acids. The V gene end was trimmed by 5 bases and the J gene end by 0 bases; junction bases not matched to a gene: 18. Germline assignment: CDR1 LNHDA and CDR2 SQIVND (reference sequence).

The CDR3: CASSPQGYGYTF. CDR3 bases: TGTGCCAGCAGTCCGCAGGGCTATGGCTACACCTTC. This chain uses TRBV6-1 with TRBJ1-2, with D perhaps TRBD1 (5 bases). The CDR3 loop spans 12 amino acids. The V end lost 5 bases, the J end lost 4 bases, and 8 bases lay between the germline ends. Germline CDR1 MNHNS, CDR2 SASEGT.

Only a few counts were recorded for this clone. The chain employs TRBV5-1 and TRBJ1-1, with D possibly being TRBD1 (5 bases). Trimming pared 3 bases from V and 0 bases from J, leaving 12 bases between. Germline loops: CDR1 SGHRS, CDR2 YFSETQ. The length of the CDR3 is 15 residues. The CDR3 coding sequence is TGCGCCAGCAGCTGGGACGGGGGTCTGAACACTGAAGCTTTCTTT. Translation: CASSWDGGLNTEAFF.

This sequence joins TRBV6-5 and TRBJ1-1, with D hard to call. Germline CDR1 is MNHEY and CDR2 is SVGAGI. The ends were cut back, 0 bases at V and 1 base at J, with 9 bases in the middle. The length of the CDR3 is 15 residues. CDR3: CASSYSTTANTEAFF. DNA of the CDR3: TGTGCCAGCAGTTACTCAACGACGGCGAACACTGAAGCTTTCTTT.

The V gene is TRBV28, the J gene TRBJ2-7, with a possible D match to TRBD1 (6 bases). Trimming stripped 5 bases from V and 0 bases from J, with 8 bases between. Germline assignment: CDR1 MDHEN and CDR2 SYDVKM. The CDR3 spans 13 residues. DNA for the CDR3: TGTGCCAGCAGTAGGACAGACTCCTACGAGCAGTACGTC. Protein sequence: CASSRTDSYEQYV.

The chain couples TRBV5-1 to TRBJ2-2; no reliable D call. Germline CDR1 SGHRS, CDR2 YFSETQ. The CDR3 sequence is 15 residues long. V lost 5 bases to trimming and J lost 2 bases, with 13 bases between them. The CDR3 spells CASRPPGHNTGELFF. The CDR3 nucleotides are TGCGCCAGCAGACCCCCGGGCCATAACACCGGGGAGCTGTTTTTT.

The rearrangement joins TRBV29-1 to TRBJ2-1; 8 bases are a match to TRBD2. This CDR3 is 14 amino acids long. The junction had 4 bases not matched to a gene; V was cut back by 4 bases and J by 2 bases. Per germline, CDR1 SQVTM and CDR2 ANQGSEA. In DNA form, the CDR3 reads TGCAGCGTTGTTCGGGGGGGCCCCTACAATGAGCAGTTCTTC. Its translation is CSVVRGGPYNEQFF.

The V and J genes are TRBV6-6 and TRBJ1-2; D ambiguous. V was shortened by 5 bases and J by 7 bases, with 8 bases between the two germline ends. The germline CDR1 and CDR2 sequences are MNHNY and SVGAGI (reference sequence). The CDR3 totals 11 residues. The CDR3 loop is CASSPSAGYTF. The CDR3 nucleotides are TGTGCCAGCAGTCCCTCGGCTGGCTACACCTTC.

This sequence joins TRBV18 and TRBJ2-7; D is ambiguous. With 6 bases removed from V and 3 bases from J, the gap between germline ends came to 12 bases. The length of the CDR3 is 13 residues. Germline V gives CDR1 KGHSH, CDR2 LQKENI. CDR3 amino acids: CASSAASNYEQYV. CDR3 in DNA: TGTGCCAGCTCCGCCGCCTCAAACTACGAGCAGTACGTC.

The chain is built from TRBV5-1 and TRBJ2-2; D possibly corresponds to TRBD1 (6 bases). CDR3 length: 14 amino acids. The V and J ends lost 7 bases and 1 base respectively, with 11 bases between them. Germline V gene lookup returns CDR1 SGHRS and CDR2 YFSETQ. This chain's CDR3 is CASDPGQNTGELFF. The CDR3 DNA follows: TGCGCCAGCGATCCGGGACAGAACACCGGGGAGCTGTTTTTT.

The CDR3 DNA reads as TGTGCCAGCAGTGGGCAGGGGGTCCTTGGCACAGATACGCAGTATTTT. Translated: CASSGQGVLGTDTQYF. J is TRBJ2-3 and V is TRBV2, with 7 bases identical to TRBD1. CDR3 length equals 16 residues. Germline lookup yields CDR1 SNHLY and CDR2 FYNNEI. The V segment lost 4 bases and the J segment 1 base; nucleotides outside the gene matches: 8. The whole variable domain, filled in from reference TRBV2 and TRBJ2-3, reads EPEVTQTPSHQVTQMGQEVILRCVPISNHLYFYWYRQILGQKVEFLVSFYNNEISEKSEIFDDQFSVERPDGSNFTLKIRSTKLEDSAMYFCASSGQGVLGTDTQYFGPGTRLTVL.

This clone appeared a few times. The chain combines TRBV18 with TRBJ1-3; no firm D call. Trimming pared 3 bases from V and 4 bases from J, leaving 10 bases between. The CDR3 is 14 residues long. Germline V gives CDR1 KGHSH, CDR2 LQKENI. The CDR3 coding sequence is TGTGCCAGCTCACCGGTACGCGGGGGAAACACCATATATTTT. Protein product: CASSPVRGGNTIYF.

The chain links TRBV27 to TRBJ2-2; no firm D call. Per the germline V gene, CDR1 is MNHEY and CDR2 is SMNVEV (reference sequence). Trimming left V 3 bases short and J 6 bases short, with 5 bases between. The length of the CDR3 is 12 residues. CDR3 sequence: CASSFPAGELFF. As DNA, the CDR3 is TGTGCCAGCAGTTTCCCGGCCGGGGAGCTGTTTTTT.

The chain couples TRBV9 to TRBJ1-5; D gene uncertain. Per the germline V gene, CDR1 is SGDLS and CDR2 is YYNGEE. The ends were cut back, 4 bases at V and 1 base at J, with 12 bases in the middle. The CDR3 consists of 15 residues. The CDR3 loop is CASSLGGGSNQPQHF. CDR3 nucleotide sequence: TGTGCCAGCAGCCTTGGCGGCGGGAGCAATCAGCCCCAGCATTTT.

The chain joins TRBV14 to TRBJ2-3; 15 bases match TRBD2. Per the germline V gene, CDR1 is SGHDN and CDR2 is FVKESK. The CDR3 contains 24 residues. V was pared by 4 bases and J by 6 bases, with 29 bases of the junction left unmatched. CDR3 sequence reads: CASSRLQRLNRTSGGARFSDTQYF. The CDR3 nucleotides read TGTGCCAGCAGCCGGCTACAAAGATTAAATAGGACTAGCGGGGGGGCTCGTTTTTCGGATACGCAGTATTTT.

The chain carries TRBV6-5 and TRBJ2-3, with TRBD1 as a possible D gene (6 bases). The V end lost 6 bases, the J end lost 1 base, and 11 bases lay between the germline ends. There are 14 residues in the CDR3. The germline CDR1 and CDR2 sequences are MNHEY and SVGAGI. The CDR3 here is CASRDRTGTDTQYF. The CDR3 DNA sequence: TGTGCCAGCAGAGACAGGACTGGCACAGATACGCAGTATTTT.

This clone came up a few times. The rearrangement uses TRBV29-1 and TRBJ2-2; no reliable D call. The CDR3 has 13 residues. Germline-derived CDR1 and CDR2 are SQVTM and ANQGSEA. Trimming cost V 0 bases and J 7 bases, with 9 bases left between them. The CDR3 sequence is CSVEDSYGGELFF. The CDR3 coding sequence is TGCAGCGTTGAAGACTCCTACGGCGGGGAGCTGTTTTTT.

V usage is TRBV2 and J usage is TRBJ2-7, with 8 bases that match TRBD1. The ends lost 10 bases at V and 6 bases at J; junction bases unmatched: 11. The CDR3 is 13 residues long. Germline loops: CDR1 SNHLY, CDR2 FYNNEI. CDR3 sequence reads: CATVGQGAGEQYF. CDR3 in DNA: TGTGCCACCGTCGGTCAGGGGGCTGGCGAGCAGTACTTC.